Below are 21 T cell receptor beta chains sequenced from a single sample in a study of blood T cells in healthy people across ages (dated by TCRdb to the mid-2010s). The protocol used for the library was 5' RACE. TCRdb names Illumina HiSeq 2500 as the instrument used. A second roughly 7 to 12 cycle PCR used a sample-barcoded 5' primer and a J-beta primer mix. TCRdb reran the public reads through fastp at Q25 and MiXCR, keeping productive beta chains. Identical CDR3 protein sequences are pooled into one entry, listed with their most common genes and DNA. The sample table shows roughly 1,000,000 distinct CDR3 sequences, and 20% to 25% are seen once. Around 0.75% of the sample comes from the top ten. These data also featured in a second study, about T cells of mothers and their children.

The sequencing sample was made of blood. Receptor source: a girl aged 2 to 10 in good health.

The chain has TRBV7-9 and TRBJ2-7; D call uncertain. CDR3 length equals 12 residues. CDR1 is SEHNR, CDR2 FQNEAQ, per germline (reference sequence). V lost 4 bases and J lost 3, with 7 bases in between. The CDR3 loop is CASSSMGYEQYF. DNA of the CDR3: TGTGCCAGCAGCTCAATGGGCTACGAGCAGTACTTC. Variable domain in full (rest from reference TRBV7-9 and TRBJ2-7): DTGVSQNPRHKITKRGQNVTFRCDPISEHNRLYWYRQTLGQGPEFLTYFQNEAQLEKSRLLSDRFSAERPKGSFSTLEIQRTEQGDSAMYLCASSSMGYEQYFGPGTRLTVT.

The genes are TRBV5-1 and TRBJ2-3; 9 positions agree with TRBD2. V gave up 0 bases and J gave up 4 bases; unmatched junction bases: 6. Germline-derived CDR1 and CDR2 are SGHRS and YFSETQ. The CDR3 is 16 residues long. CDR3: CASSLVASGESDTQYF. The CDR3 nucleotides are TGCGCCAGCAGCTTGGTGGCTAGCGGGGAATCAGATACGCAGTATTTT.

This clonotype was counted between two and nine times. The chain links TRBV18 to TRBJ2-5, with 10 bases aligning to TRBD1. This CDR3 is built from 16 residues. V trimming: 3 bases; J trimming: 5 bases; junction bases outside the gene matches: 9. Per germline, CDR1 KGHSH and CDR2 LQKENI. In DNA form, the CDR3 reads TGTGCCAGCTCACCTGAGACAGGGGGCGTCTGGGAGACCCAGTACTTC. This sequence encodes CASSPETGGVWETQYF.

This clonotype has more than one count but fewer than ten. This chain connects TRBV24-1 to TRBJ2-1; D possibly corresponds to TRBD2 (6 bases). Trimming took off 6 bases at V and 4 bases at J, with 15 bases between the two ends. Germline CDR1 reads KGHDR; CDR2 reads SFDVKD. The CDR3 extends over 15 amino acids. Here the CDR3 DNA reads TGTGCCACCAGTCCCGCCGGACGGGAGTACAATGAGCAGTTCTTC. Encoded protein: CATSPAGREYNEQFF.

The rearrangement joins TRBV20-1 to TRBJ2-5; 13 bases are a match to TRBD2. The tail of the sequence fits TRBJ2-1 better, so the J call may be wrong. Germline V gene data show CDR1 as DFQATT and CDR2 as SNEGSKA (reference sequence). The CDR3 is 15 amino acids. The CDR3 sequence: CSANPGTSGDNEQFF. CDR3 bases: TGCAGTGCAAACCCCGGGACTAGCGGGGACAATGAGCAGTTCTTC.

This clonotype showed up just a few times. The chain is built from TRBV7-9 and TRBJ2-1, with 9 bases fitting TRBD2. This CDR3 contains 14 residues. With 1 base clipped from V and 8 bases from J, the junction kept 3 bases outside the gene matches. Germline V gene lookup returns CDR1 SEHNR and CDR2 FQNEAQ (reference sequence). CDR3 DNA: TGTGCCAGCAGCTTAGACTTAGCGGGAGATGAGCAGTTCTTC. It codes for CASSLDLAGDEQFF.

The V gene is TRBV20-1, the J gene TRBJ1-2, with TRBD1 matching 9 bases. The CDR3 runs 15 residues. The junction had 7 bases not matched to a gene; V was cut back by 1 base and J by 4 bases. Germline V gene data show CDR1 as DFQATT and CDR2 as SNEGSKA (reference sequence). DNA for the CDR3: TGCAGTGCTAGAGCCGCCCGGGACAGGGTCTATGGCTACACCTTC. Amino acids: CSARAARDRVYGYTF.

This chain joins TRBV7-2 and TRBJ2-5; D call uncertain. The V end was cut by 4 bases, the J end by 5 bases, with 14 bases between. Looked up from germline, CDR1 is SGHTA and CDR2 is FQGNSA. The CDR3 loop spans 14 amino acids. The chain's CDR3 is CASSSTLRRETQYF. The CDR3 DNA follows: TGTGCCAGCAGCTCGACCCTAAGAAGGGAGACCCAGTACTTC.

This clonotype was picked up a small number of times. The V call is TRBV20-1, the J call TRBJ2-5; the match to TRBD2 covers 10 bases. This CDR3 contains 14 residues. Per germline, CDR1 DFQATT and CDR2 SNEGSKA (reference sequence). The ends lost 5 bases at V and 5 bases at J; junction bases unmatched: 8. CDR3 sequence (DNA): TGCAGTGCTGGTAGCGGGGGGTATTCGGAGACCCAGTACTTC. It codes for CSAGSGGYSETQYF.

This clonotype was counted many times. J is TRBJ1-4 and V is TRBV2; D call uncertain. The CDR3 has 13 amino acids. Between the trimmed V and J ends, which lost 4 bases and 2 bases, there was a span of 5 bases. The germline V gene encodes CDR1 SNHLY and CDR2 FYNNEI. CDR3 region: CASSGTTNEKLFF. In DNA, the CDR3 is TGTGCCAGCAGTGGGACTACTAATGAAAAACTGTTTTTT.

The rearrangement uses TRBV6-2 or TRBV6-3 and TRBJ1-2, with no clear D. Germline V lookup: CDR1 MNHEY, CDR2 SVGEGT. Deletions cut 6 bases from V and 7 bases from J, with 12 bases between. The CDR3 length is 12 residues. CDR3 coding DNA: TGTGCCAGCAGACCGCTCGGAAGTGGCTACACCTTC. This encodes CASRPLGSGYTF.

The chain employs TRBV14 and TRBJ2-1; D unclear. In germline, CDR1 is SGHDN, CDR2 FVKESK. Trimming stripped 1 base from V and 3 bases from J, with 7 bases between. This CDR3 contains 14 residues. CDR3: CASSQGVGYNEQFF. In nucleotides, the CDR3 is TGTGCCAGCAGCCAAGGGGTGGGCTACAATGAGCAGTTCTTC.

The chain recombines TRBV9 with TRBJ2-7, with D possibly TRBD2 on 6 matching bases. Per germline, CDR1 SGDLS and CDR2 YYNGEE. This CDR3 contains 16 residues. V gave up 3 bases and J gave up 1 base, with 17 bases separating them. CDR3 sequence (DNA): TGTGCCAGCAGCGGGGGGACCGGGACTTCATCCTACGAGCAGTACTTC. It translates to CASSGGTGTSSYEQYF.

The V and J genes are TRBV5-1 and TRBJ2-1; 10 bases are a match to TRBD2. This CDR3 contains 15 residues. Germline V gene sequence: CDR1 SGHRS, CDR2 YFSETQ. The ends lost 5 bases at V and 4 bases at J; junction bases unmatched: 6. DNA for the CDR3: TGCGCCAGCAGGGTTACTAGCGGGGATTACAATGAGCAGTTCTTC. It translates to CASRVTSGDYNEQFF.

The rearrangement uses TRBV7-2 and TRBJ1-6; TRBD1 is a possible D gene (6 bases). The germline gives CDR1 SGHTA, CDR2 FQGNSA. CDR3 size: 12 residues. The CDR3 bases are TGTGCGGGGGGGCGAACGAATTCACCCCTCCACTTT. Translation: CAGGRTNSPLHF.

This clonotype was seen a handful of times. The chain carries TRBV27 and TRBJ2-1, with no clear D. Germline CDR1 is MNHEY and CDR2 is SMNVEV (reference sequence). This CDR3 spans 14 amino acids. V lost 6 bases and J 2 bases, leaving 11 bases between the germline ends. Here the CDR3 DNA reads TGTGCCAGCAGCCAGATTCCGACCTACAATGAGCAGTTCTTC. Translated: CASSQIPTYNEQFF.

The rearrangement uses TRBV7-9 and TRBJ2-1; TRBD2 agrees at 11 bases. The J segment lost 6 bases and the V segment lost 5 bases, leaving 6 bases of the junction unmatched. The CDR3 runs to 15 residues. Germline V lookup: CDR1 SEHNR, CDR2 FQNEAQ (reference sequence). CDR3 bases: TGTGCCAGCAGCCATCTAGCGGGGGGAAGCAATGAGCAGTTCTTC. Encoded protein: CASSHLAGGSNEQFF.

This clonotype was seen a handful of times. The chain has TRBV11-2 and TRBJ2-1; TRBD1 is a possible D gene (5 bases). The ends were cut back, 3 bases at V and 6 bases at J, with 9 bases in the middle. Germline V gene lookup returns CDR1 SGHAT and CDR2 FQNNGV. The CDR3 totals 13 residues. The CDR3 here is CASSFGRVNEQFF. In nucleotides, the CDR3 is TGTGCCAGCAGCTTCGGCAGGGTCAATGAGCAGTTCTTC.

The CDR3 protein is CASSTGSYNSPLHF. DNA for the CDR3: TGTGCCAGCAGCACAGGATCCTATAATTCACCCCTCCACTTT. The rearrangement joins TRBV6-1 to TRBJ1-6, with a weak D call TRBD1 (5 bases). V was pared by 6 bases and J by 1 base, with 7 bases between. Germline V gene sequence: CDR1 MNHNS, CDR2 SASEGT. The CDR3 loop spans 14 amino acids.

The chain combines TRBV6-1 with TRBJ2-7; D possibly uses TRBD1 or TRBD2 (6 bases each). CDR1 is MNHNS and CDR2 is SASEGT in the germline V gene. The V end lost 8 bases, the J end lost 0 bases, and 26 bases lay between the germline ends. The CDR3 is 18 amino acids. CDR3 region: CASLGGLETGPISYEQYF. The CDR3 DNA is TGTGCCAGCCTGGGGGGCCTTGAAACCGGACCTATCTCCTACGAGCAGTACTTC.

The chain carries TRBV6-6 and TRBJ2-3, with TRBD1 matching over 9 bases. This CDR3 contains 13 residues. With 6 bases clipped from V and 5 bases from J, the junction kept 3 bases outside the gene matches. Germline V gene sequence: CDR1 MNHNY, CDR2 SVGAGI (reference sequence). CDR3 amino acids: CASRPGQGDTQYF. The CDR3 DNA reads TGTGCCAGCAGGCCGGGACAGGGAGATACGCAGTATTTT.